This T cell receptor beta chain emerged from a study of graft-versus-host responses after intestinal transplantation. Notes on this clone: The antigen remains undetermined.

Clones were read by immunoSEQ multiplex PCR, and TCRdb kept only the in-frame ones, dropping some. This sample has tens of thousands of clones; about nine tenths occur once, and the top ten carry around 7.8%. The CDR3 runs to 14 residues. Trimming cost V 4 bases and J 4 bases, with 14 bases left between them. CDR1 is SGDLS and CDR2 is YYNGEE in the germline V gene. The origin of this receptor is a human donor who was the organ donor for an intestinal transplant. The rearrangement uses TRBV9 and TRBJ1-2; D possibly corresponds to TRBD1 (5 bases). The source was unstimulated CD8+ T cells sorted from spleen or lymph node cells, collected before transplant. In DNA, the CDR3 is TGTGCCAGCAGCCCTTATCTGGGGGGCTATGGCTACACCTTC. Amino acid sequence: CASSPYLGGYGYTF.